Listed below are T cell receptor beta chains from one sample, sequenced in a study of blood T cell repertoires in COVID-19. TCRdb's table, derived via immunoSEQ multiplex PCR, lists solely in-frame clones and lacks some. The data contain about 160,000 clones, around nine tenths of them singletons. The specimen was peripheral blood. The source is a woman between 65 and 79 years old with COVID-19, enrolled during active disease. CDR3s include the opening cysteine and the closing phenylalanine or tryptophan. Fields, in order: J gene, D gene, clone size, V gene, CDR3 protein, CDR3 DNA. D genes are given only for firm matches. Not all rows give a size; the values are once, few, many and, for expanded clones, a class.

J gene: TRBJ2-2
D gene: TRBD2
clone size: once
V gene: TRBV5-1
CDR3 protein: CASSLAVGGIFSTGELFF
CDR3 DNA: TGCGCCAGCAGCTTGGCCGTCGGGGGGATATTCTCCACCGGGGAGCTGTTTTTT

J gene: TRBJ1-3
D gene: TRBD1
clone size: -
V gene: TRBV6-6
CDR3 protein: CASSRSSTGGWGNTIYF
CDR3 DNA: TGTGCCAGCAGCCGATCTTCGACAGGGGGCTGGGGAAACACCATATATTTT

J gene: TRBJ1-1
D gene: TRBD1
clone size: once
V gene: TRBV11-2
CDR3 protein: CASSSTGTAFFGDEAFF
CDR3 DNA: TGTGCCAGCAGCTCTACCGGGACAGCATTCTTTGGGGATGAAGCTTTCTTT

J gene: TRBJ1-2
D gene: TRBD1
clone size: few
V gene: TRBV28
CDR3 protein: CASSWDRGLGYGYTF
CDR3 DNA: TGTGCCAGCAGTTGGGACAGGGGGTTGGGGTATGGCTACACCTTC

J gene: TRBJ1-2
D gene: TRBD1
clone size: few
V gene: TRBV6-1
CDR3 protein: CASSGSPGQGIYGYTF
CDR3 DNA: TGTGCCAGCAGTGGCAGCCCGGGACAGGGGATCTATGGCTACACCTTC

J gene: TRBJ1-1
D gene: -
clone size: -
V gene: TRBV11-2
CDR3 protein: CASSAAGTMNTEAFF
CDR3 DNA: TGTGCCAGCAGCGCGGCCGGGACAATGAACACTGAAGCTTTCTTT

J gene: TRBJ1-6
D gene: TRBD1
clone size: -
V gene: TRBV28
CDR3 protein: CASTRDRNPSPLHF
CDR3 DNA: TGTGCCAGCACCCGGGACAGGAACCCTTCACCCCTCCACTTT

J gene: TRBJ1-2
D gene: -
clone size: -
V gene: TRBV28
CDR3 protein: CASSRTGPNYGYTF
CDR3 DNA: TGTGCCAGCAGTAGAACAGGACCAAACTATGGCTACACCTTC

J gene: TRBJ1-2
D gene: -
clone size: -
V gene: TRBV5-5
CDR3 protein: CASSHPGHSGYTF
CDR3 DNA: TGTGCCAGCAGCCACCCTGGACATTCAGGCTACACCTTC

J gene: TRBJ1-5
D gene: TRBD1
clone size: once
V gene: TRBV5-6
CDR3 protein: CASRQVQGRRQPQHF
CDR3 DNA: TGTGCCAGCAGGCAAGTACAGGGGAGGCGGCAGCCCCAGCATTTT

J gene: TRBJ2-7
D gene: -
clone size: -
V gene: TRBV7-2
CDR3 protein: CASSLVDSLNYEQYF
CDR3 DNA: TGTGCCAGCAGCTTAGTCGACAGCCTCAACTACGAGCAGTACTTC

J gene: TRBJ1-5
D gene: TRBD1
clone size: -
V gene: TRBV6-1
CDR3 protein: CASSEGQRNQPQHF
CDR3 DNA: TGTGCCAGCAGTGAGGGACAGAGAAATCAGCCCCAGCATTTT

J gene: TRBJ1-1
D gene: -
clone size: -
V gene: TRBV18
CDR3 protein: CASSLNGEAFF
CDR3 DNA: TGTGCCAGCTCACTTAACGGGGAAGCTTTCTTT

J gene: TRBJ2-7
D gene: TRBD1
clone size: -
V gene: TRBV28
CDR3 protein: CASSLFGTGDYEQYF
CDR3 DNA: TGTGCCAGCAGTTTGTTCGGGACAGGGGATTACGAGCAGTACTTC

J gene: TRBJ1-1
D gene: -
clone size: -
V gene: TRBV3-1/TRBV3-2
CDR3 protein: CASSRRGGDTEAFF
CDR3 DNA: TGTGCCAGCAGCCGCAGAGGGGGTGACACTGAAGCTTTCTTT

J gene: TRBJ1-6
D gene: TRBD1
clone size: few
V gene: TRBV5-1
CDR3 protein: CASSTRGRASGEPLHF
CDR3 DNA: TGCGCCAGCAGCACCAGGGGGCGCGCCTCGGGCGAACCCCTCCACTTT

J gene: TRBJ2-1
D gene: -
clone size: -
V gene: TRBV7-9
CDR3 protein: CASSPQVRREYNEQFF
CDR3 DNA: TGTGCCAGCAGCCCCCAGGTTAGACGTGAGTACAATGAGCAGTTCTTC

J gene: TRBJ1-6
D gene: TRBD1
clone size: -
V gene: TRBV28
CDR3 protein: CASSTPTGPYNSPLHF
CDR3 DNA: TGTGCCAGCAGTACACCGACAGGGCCCTATAATTCACCCCTCCACTTT

J gene: TRBJ1-2
D gene: -
clone size: -
V gene: TRBV18
CDR3 protein: CASSSGERNGYTF
CDR3 DNA: TGTGCCAGCTCATCGGGAGAGCGTAATGGCTACACCTTC

J gene: TRBJ1-5
D gene: TRBD1
clone size: -
V gene: TRBV2
CDR3 protein: CASGTGGGNQPQHF
CDR3 DNA: TGTGCCAGCGGGACAGGGGGCGGCAATCAGCCCCAGCATTTT

J gene: TRBJ1-2
D gene: -
clone size: once
V gene: TRBV4-2
CDR3 protein: CASSQVTGDHRYGYTF
CDR3 DNA: TGTGCCAGCAGCCAGGTCACAGGCGACCATCGCTATGGCTACACCTTC

J gene: TRBJ1-1
D gene: TRBD1
clone size: -
V gene: TRBV5-1
CDR3 protein: CASSLPGTGGNTEAFF
CDR3 DNA: TGCGCCAGCAGCCTCCCCGGGACAGGGGGGAACACTGAAGCTTTCTTT

J gene: TRBJ1-3
D gene: -
clone size: -
V gene: TRBV11-2
CDR3 protein: CASSSHGLSGNTIYF
CDR3 DNA: TGTGCCAGCAGCTCTCATGGACTCTCTGGAAACACCATATATTTT

J gene: TRBJ1-1
D gene: -
clone size: once
V gene: TRBV30
CDR3 protein: CAWSVKGGSTEAFF
CDR3 DNA: TGTGCCTGGAGTGTAAAGGGGGGGAGCACTGAAGCTTTCTTT

J gene: TRBJ1-6
D gene: -
clone size: -
V gene: TRBV7-8
CDR3 protein: CASSPDSLNSPLHF
CDR3 DNA: TGTGCCAGCAGCCCGGACAGCCTTAATTCACCCCTCCACTTT

J gene: TRBJ2-5
D gene: -
clone size: -
V gene: TRBV12-5
CDR3 protein: CASGLRLGETQYF
CDR3 DNA: TGTGCTAGTGGTCTTCGACTAGGGGAGACCCAATACTTC

J gene: TRBJ2-3
D gene: TRBD1
clone size: -
V gene: TRBV15
CDR3 protein: CATSNRGDRGFAGPSTDTQYF
CDR3 DNA: TGTGCCACCAGCAACCGCGGGGACAGGGGTTTCGCGGGTCCTAGCACAGATACGCAGTATTTT

J gene: TRBJ2-3
D gene: -
clone size: -
V gene: TRBV15
CDR3 protein: CATSGFSPLTDTQYF
CDR3 DNA: TGTGCCACCAGCGGCTTTAGCCCCCTCACAGATACGCAGTATTTT

J gene: TRBJ1-1
D gene: TRBD1
clone size: -
V gene: TRBV6-5
CDR3 protein: CASSRWTGGTEAFF
CDR3 DNA: TGTGCCAGCAGTAGATGGACAGGGGGCACTGAAGCTTTCTTT